Included here is one TCR beta chain sequence, with context. The antigen is not known. Alongside a J-beta primer mix, a sample-barcoded 5' primer served in a second PCR lasting about 7 to 11 cycles. TCRdb fed the 5' RACE reads into MiXCR, producing one record per CDR3 protein. The table has 650,000 to 1,000,000 distinct CDR3 sequences, more than 35% seen once; the top ten hold about a sixth. This sample is part of a study of blood T cells in healthy people across ages. Regarding the study as a whole: Age showed a roughly linear inverse relationship with TCR beta diversity per million T cells. Because donor CMV status was unknown, expanded clonotype changes were possibly confounded. PBMC samples, being unsorted, prevented any conclusive comparison of naive and antigen-experienced cells.

Isolation yielded PBMCs, at least 7 million per sample, in every case. The sequence was collected from a man of 80 years or more in good health. Sequencing was done on a sample of blood.

The CDR3 DNA reads as TGTGCCAGCAGTTATCCTACCGGACCTACCGGAGATACGCAGTATTTT. It is translated as CASSYPTGPTGDTQYF. The chain couples TRBV6-2 or TRBV6-3 to TRBJ2-3; D remains unclear. Trimming removed 3 bases at V and 5 bases at J, with 18 bases between. The CDR3 totals 16 residues. The germline V gene has CDR1 MNHEY and CDR2 SVGEGT.